These 14 T cell receptor beta chains were all obtained from the same sample, sequenced in a study of PD-1 blockade in classical Hodgkin lymphoma. The time point denotes: newly diagnosed, previously untreated cHL patient sample. Thawed PBMCs underwent magnetic negative selection to yield purified CD4+ T cells. Generated by immunoSEQ multiplex PCR, the TCRdb table keeps only in-frame clones and is missing some. This sample has tens of thousands of clones, with 70% to 90% found just once. Sequenced material: CD4+ T cells from blood. The receptors originated from a human donor with classical Hodgkin lymphoma.

The gene calls are TRBV2 and TRBJ2-3; 7 bases fit TRBD2. The V gene end was trimmed by 2 bases and the J gene end by 10 bases; junction bases not matched to a gene: 6. The CDR3 totals 13 residues. Germline V CDR1 and CDR2: SNHLY, FYNNEI. The CDR3 here is CASSERVGGAQYF. The CDR3 nucleotides read TGTGCCAGCAGTGAAAGGGTGGGGGGGGCGCAGTATTTT.

The rearrangement uses TRBV4-3 and TRBJ2-3; no firm D call. Trimming cost V 1 base and J 0 bases, with 8 bases left between them. This CDR3 is built from 15 residues. Germline CDR1 LGHNA, CDR2 YSLEER. CDR3 DNA sequence: TGCGCCAGCAGCCAAGGGGCTACCAGCACAGATACGCAGTATTTT. Its translation: CASSQGATSTDTQYF.

The chain couples TRBV6-6 to TRBJ1-1; TRBD1 matches 10 bases. Germline CDR1 reads MNHNY; CDR2 reads SVGAGI (reference sequence). This CDR3 has 14 residues. Losses at the gene ends were 7 bases for V and 4 bases for J; bases not matched to a gene: 6. The CDR3 loop is CASTFRTGGTEAFF. CDR3 coding DNA: TGTGCCAGCACCTTTAGGACAGGGGGCACTGAAGCTTTCTTT.

This chain uses TRBV7-2 with TRBJ1-2, with D possibly being TRBD1 (5 bases). Germline-derived CDR1 and CDR2 are SGHTA and FQGNSA. V shed 2 bases and J shed 6 bases, with 16 bases lying between them. The CDR3 runs to 15 residues. CDR3 DNA: TGTGCCAGCAGCTTACAGGGCCCAGTAGGAGATGGCTACACCTTC. This encodes CASSLQGPVGDGYTF.

The CDR3 sequence is CAISGLAGGDTQYF. In nucleotides, the CDR3 is TGTGCCATCAGTGGACTAGCGGGAGGGGATACGCAGTATTTT. V usage is TRBV10-3 and J usage is TRBJ2-3; 14 bases map to TRBD2. After removal of 4 bases from V and 6 bases from J, the junction contained 0 bases not matched to a gene. Germline values: CDR1 ENHRY, CDR2 SYGVKD. This CDR3 spans 14 amino acids.

CDR3 DNA sequence: TGCGCCAGCAGCCAGTTGCGGGGGGCTCGAAACTATGGCTACACCTTC. It specifies CASSQLRGARNYGYTF. The V call is TRBV4-1, the J call TRBJ1-2, with a weak D call TRBD1 (6 bases). Trimming cost V 3 bases and J 2 bases, with 16 bases left between them. Germline V gene sequence: CDR1 MGHRA, CDR2 YSYEKL. This CDR3 contains 16 residues.

The V and J genes are TRBV7-8 and TRBJ2-5; D may be TRBD1 or TRBD2 (5 bases each). Trimming shortened V by 2 bases and J by 7 bases, and 20 bases separated the two germline ends. Germline V CDR1 and CDR2: SGHVS, FQNEAQ. This CDR3 has 16 amino acids. CDR3 in DNA: TGTGCCAGCAGCTTAAACTCCGGGACCGAGGTGGGGACCCAGTACTTC. Translating it yields CASSLNSGTEVGTQYF.

The chain employs TRBV7-2 and TRBJ1-1, with 10 bases fitting TRBD1. J was trimmed by 3 bases and V by 5 bases; bases with no gene match: 3. The CDR3 is 14 residues long. Per the germline V gene, CDR1 is SGHTA and CDR2 is FQGNSA. In nucleotides, the CDR3 is TGTGCCAGCAGCCAGGGACAGGGGTACACTGAAGCTTTCTTT. As protein: CASSQGQGYTEAFF.

This clone came up once. The chain uses TRBV30 and TRBJ1-2; perhaps TRBD1 as D (6 bases). Per the germline V gene, CDR1 is GTSNPN and CDR2 is SVGIG (reference sequence). CDR3 length: 13 residues. The V gene lost 3 bases and the J gene lost 2 bases, with 10 bases spanning the gap. The CDR3: CAWSHTGNYGYTF. The CDR3 bases are TGTGCCTGGAGCCATACAGGGAACTATGGCTACACCTTC.

The CDR3 loop reads CASSATGPDTQYF. The CDR3 DNA reads TGTGCCAGCAGTGCCACAGGGCCAGATACGCAGTATTTT. The chain has TRBV25-1 and TRBJ2-3, with D perhaps matching TRBD1 (6 bases). CDR1 is MGHDK, CDR2 SYGVNS, per germline. V lost 4 bases to trimming and J lost 4 bases, with 9 bases between them. The CDR3 is 13 residues long. The variable domain in full, completed from reference TRBV25-1 and TRBJ2-3, reads EADIYQTPRYLVIGTGKKITLECSQTMGHDKMYWYQQDPGMELHLIHYSYGVNSTEKGDLSSESTVSRIRTEHFPLTLESARPSHTSQYLCASSATGPDTQYFGPGTRLTVL.

V and J are TRBV18 and TRBJ2-2; 9 bases fit TRBD1. V shed 1 base, J shed 6 bases, and the junction held 3 bases outside the gene matches. The CDR3 has 15 amino acids. In germline, CDR1 is KGHSH, CDR2 LQKENI. The CDR3 here is CASSPLRDRAGELFF. The CDR3 bases are TGTGCCAGCTCACCACTCCGGGACAGGGCCGGGGAGCTGTTTTTT. Full variable domain (rest looked up from reference TRBV18 and TRBJ2-2): NAGVMQNPRHLVRRRGQEARLRCSPMKGHSHVYWYRQLPEEGLKFMVYLQKENIIDESGMPKERFSAEFPKEGPSILRIQQVVRGDSAAYFCASSPLRDRAGELFFGEGSRLTVL.

The chain recombines TRBV18 with TRBJ2-7; D perhaps matches TRBD1 (6 bases). The CDR3 runs 15 residues. V lost 0 bases to trimming and J lost 1 base, with 10 bases between them. Germline V gives CDR1 KGHSH, CDR2 LQKENI. CDR3 DNA: TGTGCCAGCTCACCACCTTCACAGGGATCCTACGAGCAGTACTTC. As protein: CASSPPSQGSYEQYF.

The genes are TRBV5-4 and TRBJ2-5, with 9 bases lining up with TRBD2. This CDR3 is built from 16 residues. CDR1 is SGHNT and CDR2 is YYREEE in the germline V gene (reference sequence). With 4 bases clipped from V and 2 bases from J, the junction kept 9 bases outside the gene matches. The CDR3 loop reads CASSPPGGRGQETQYF. The CDR3, as DNA: TGTGCCAGCAGCCCTCCGGGCGGGAGGGGTCAAGAGACCCAGTACTTC.

The V call is TRBV7-2, the J call TRBJ2-5, with D maybe TRBD2 (6 bases). Looked up from germline, CDR1 is SGHTA and CDR2 is FQGNSA. The CDR3 sequence is 15 residues long. Trimming stripped 1 base from V and 0 bases from J, with 9 bases between. The CDR3 nucleotides read TGTGCCAGCAGCTTAGGGGCGGGAAACCAAGAGACCCAGTACTTC. Protein product: CASSLGAGNQETQYF.